The clone carrying this T cell receptor (beta chain) was observed a handful of times. This entry belongs to a study of T cells after yellow fever vaccination. About the research overall: With SMART-Seq v4 Ultra Low Input, the fractions containing low cell numbers were prepared.

CDR1 and CDR2 (germline): LGHDT, YNNKEL (reference sequence). CDR3 length: 14 residues. V was clipped by 5 bases and J by 1 base, with 11 bases between them. Each CDR3 protein is one row after TCRdb ran MiXCR on the 5' RACE reads. Of about 400,000 distinct CDR3 sequences in the sample, around 10% were seen once. The V call is TRBV3-1, the J call TRBJ1-1; TRBD1 might be the D (5 bases). Specimen: PBMCs, collected on the day of the first yellow fever vaccination. The sequence came from a man younger than 35 who received the YFV17D yellow fever vaccine. The CDR3 here is CASSDSQGNTEAFF. CDR3 DNA sequence: TGTGCCAGCAGCGACTCGCAGGGGAACACTGAAGCTTTCTTT.